This TCR beta chain was obtained from a study of tumor and adjacent non-tumor tissue in lung cancer. Overall study: Patients were aged about 30 to 80, about ten men and 5 women, stage I to III.

The CDR3 has 14 amino acids. Germline values: CDR1 SGHAT, CDR2 FQNNGV. About this clonotype itself: Its antigen remains unidentified. An end of the junction does not agree with germline; a read error may underlie this.

TCRbeta libraries were built with three rounds of nested PCR, modified from ARM-PCR. TCRdb reanalysed the multiplex PCR reads using MiXCR and keeps one entry per CDR3 protein. The table lists about 80,000 distinct CDR3 sequences, about four fifths of them singletons. Broader study findings: Tumor TCR diversity, when higher, was linked to shorter survival.

The template was RNA from unsorted bulk tissue. The normal lung tissue was taken more than 3 cm from the tumor edge. Sequencing was carried out using distant non-tumor lung tissue. The chain carries TRBV11-2 and TRBJ1-4, with 9 bases identical to TRBD1. The TCR was taken from a man in his sixties with non-small cell lung cancer. The CDR3 protein is CASCLDRGFEKLFF. CDR3 coding DNA: TGTGCCAGCTGCCTGGACAGGGGATTTGAAAAACTGTTTTTC. Full variable domain (outside the CDR3, taken from reference TRBV11-2 and TRBJ1-4): EAGVAQSPRYKIIEKRQSVAFWCNPISGHATLYWYQQILGQGPKLLIQFQNNGVVDDSQLPKDRFSAERLKGVDSTLKIQPAKLEDSAVYLCASCLDRGFEKLFFGSGTQLSVL.